This TCR beta chain was identified in a study of PD-1 blockade in classical Hodgkin lymphoma. The sample holds a few counts of this clone. Sequencing was performed with immunoSEQ multiplex PCR; in TCRdb, only in-frame clones are kept and a portion is missing. Here the sample spans tens of thousands of clones, around 85% being singletons. Regarding time point: cycle 4 day 1 (C4D1), after 6 weeks of nivolumab. In every patient, relapse followed autologous stem cell transplantation, while exposure to brentuximab vedotin differed. Magnetic negative selection was used to purify CD4+ T cells from thawed PBMCs. Complete response, partial response or progressive disease was each patient's best response. This receptor was obtained from a human donor with classical Hodgkin lymphoma. Here the sequenced sample was CD4+ T cells from blood, taken before the fourth cycle of nivolumab.

The CDR3 coding sequence is TGTGCCAGCAGTGACGACGGGAATCAGCCCCAGCATTTT. Protein: CASSDDGNQPQHF. The genes are TRBV2 and TRBJ1-5; D call uncertain. Germline V CDR1 and CDR2: SNHLY, FYNNEI. This CDR3 has 13 amino acids. The germline V and J ends were trimmed by 3 bases and 4 bases, with 7 bases remaining between them. Complete variable domain (other parts from reference TRBV2 and TRBJ1-5): EPEVTQTPSHQVTQMGQEVILRCVPISNHLYFYWYRQILGQKVEFLVSFYNNEISEKSEIFDDQFSVERPDGSNFTLKIRSTKLEDSAMYFCASSDDGNQPQHFGDGTRLSIL.